The 12 T cell receptor beta chains presented below share a single source sample, sequenced in a study of cytomegalovirus exposure and HLA in healthy donors. The study ran its PCR with 60 Vbeta and 13 Jbeta primers. Clones were sequenced by immunoSEQ multiplex PCR, and TCRdb holds only the in-frame ones, with some missing. The sample shows a few hundred thousand clones, about 90% of them seen only once. The sample taken for sequencing was PBMCs. Receptor source: a young woman in good health and CMV-seronegative.

This CDR3 is CASSSSMNTEAFF. As DNA, the CDR3 is TGTGCCAGCAGTTCCTCTATGAACACTGAAGCTTTCTTT. This chain uses TRBV2 with TRBJ1-1; no firm D call. The CDR3 length is 13 residues. V was cut by 5 bases and J by 0 bases, with 7 bases left in between. Looked up from germline, CDR1 is SNHLY and CDR2 is FYNNEI. Complete variable domain (other parts from reference TRBV2 and TRBJ1-1): EPEVTQTPSHQVTQMGQEVILRCVPISNHLYFYWYRQILGQKVEFLVSFYNNEISEKSEIFDDQFSVERPDGSNFTLKIRSTKLEDSAMYFCASSSSMNTEAFFGQGTRLTVV.

The chain links TRBV7-9 to TRBJ2-2; D is possibly TRBD2 (6 bases). This CDR3 comprises 12 residues. CDR1 and CDR2 from the germline V gene are SEHNR and FQNEAQ (reference sequence). CDR3 protein: CSARGRTGELFF. The CDR3 DNA follows: TGTTCCGCGCGGGGTCGGACCGGGGAGCTGTTTTTT.

Concerning this clone: The same CDR3 is also encoded by other DNA sequences in this sample. V gene TRBV27 combines with J gene TRBJ1-1; 7 nucleotides agree with TRBD1. The V segment lost 6 bases and the J segment 1 base; nucleotides outside the gene matches: 8. The CDR3 consists of 15 residues. CDR1 MNHEY and CDR2 SMNVEV come from the germline V gene (reference sequence). CDR3 DNA sequence: TGTGCCAGCAGCCTCTCCGGGACAGCGAACACTGAAGCTTTCTTT. Protein product: CASSLSGTANTEAFF.

The J gene is TRBJ1-4, the V gene TRBV7-9; D ambiguous. There are 15 residues in the CDR3. Per germline, CDR1 SEHNR and CDR2 FQNEAQ (reference sequence). V shed 5 bases and J shed 3 bases, with 13 bases lying between them. The CDR3 protein is CASSTEPRANEKLFF. The CDR3 DNA sequence: TGTGCCAGCAGCACAGAACCTCGAGCTAATGAAAAACTGTTTTTT.

The chain uses TRBV30 and TRBJ1-3; tentatively, D is TRBD1 (6 bases). CDR3 size: 13 residues. The germline CDR1 and CDR2 sequences are GTSNPN and SVGIG (reference sequence). The ends were cut back, 2 bases at V and 3 bases at J, with 8 bases in the middle. This CDR3 reads CAWSLDSGNTIYF. Here the CDR3 DNA reads TGTGCCTGGAGTTTGGACAGTGGAAACACCATATATTTT.

Concerning this clone: In the same sample, other DNA sequences code for this CDR3. This sequence joins TRBV12-5 and TRBJ2-1; D may be TRBD2 (6 bases). CDR1 and CDR2 from the germline V gene are LGHNT and FRNRAP. V was trimmed by 6 bases and J by 7 bases, leaving 10 bases between them. The CDR3 length is 12 residues. The CDR3 sequence: CASGLGGNEQFF. The CDR3 DNA is TGTGCTAGTGGACTCGGGGGAAATGAGCAGTTCTTC.

The V gene is TRBV5-6, the J gene TRBJ2-5, with TRBD1 matching 7 bases. Trimming at V came to 0 bases and at J to 6 bases, leaving 8 bases not matched to a gene. There are 15 residues in the CDR3. Per germline, CDR1 SGHDT and CDR2 YYEEEE. The CDR3 DNA follows: TGTGCCAGCAGCTTGGTCCGAGGGGGCGGAAAGACCCAGTACTTC. Its protein product is CASSLVRGGGKTQYF. Based on the CDR3 plus reference TRBV5-6 and TRBJ2-5, the full variable domain is DAGVTQSPTHLIKTRGQQVTLRCSPKSGHDTVSWYQQALGQGPQFIFQYYEEEERQRGNFPDRFSGHQFPNYSSELNVNALLLGDSALYLCASSLVRGGGKTQYFGPGTRLLVL.

The J gene is TRBJ1-6, the V gene TRBV7-3; D is possibly TRBD1 (6 bases). Germline V gene data show CDR1 as SGHTA and CDR2 as FQGTGA. There are 16 residues in the CDR3. Trimming took off 5 bases at V and 8 bases at J, with 19 bases between the two ends. The CDR3 coding sequence is TGTGCCAGCAGCCTTCGCCCGACAGGAAACTATTCACCCCTCCACTTT. This gives the protein CASSLRPTGNYSPLHF.

V usage is TRBV5-1 and J usage is TRBJ2-7; the match to TRBD1 covers 9 bases. Unmatched junction bases numbered 6, after V lost 0 bases and J lost 5 bases. The germline V gene has CDR1 SGHRS and CDR2 YFSETQ. The length of the CDR3 is 15 residues. The CDR3, as DNA: TGCGCCAGCAGCTTGGATGGGACAGGGTACGACGAGCAGTACTTC. Its translation is CASSLDGTGYDEQYF.

The chain has TRBV5-1 and TRBJ2-1; TRBD2 matches at 9 bases. In germline, CDR1 is SGHRS, CDR2 YFSETQ. This CDR3 comprises 17 residues. Germline trimming cut 0 bases from V and 4 bases from J; bases unmatched to any gene: 8. This CDR3 reads CASSLAPGAGGYNEQFF. Here the CDR3 DNA reads TGCGCCAGCAGCTTGGCCCCGGGAGCGGGGGGTTACAATGAGCAGTTCTTC.

J is TRBJ2-7 and V is TRBV2, with TRBD2 as a possible D gene (7 bases). V was cut by 1 base and J by 2 bases, with 21 bases left in between. Germline CDR1 and CDR2: SNHLY and FYNNEI. This CDR3 region has 18 residues. CDR3 nucleotide sequence: TGTGCCAGCAGTGAAGGGAGTGGGGGGGCGTTAGTTACCTACGAGCAGTACTTC. This sequence encodes CASSEGSGGALVTYEQYF.

As for this clone: This sample includes further DNA sequences coding for the same CDR3. This rearrangement joins TRBV5-1 to TRBJ2-7; 8 bases are shared with TRBD2. The J segment lost 5 bases and the V segment lost 4 bases, leaving 2 bases of the junction unmatched. This CDR3 has 12 residues. CDR1 and CDR2 from the germline V gene are SGHRS and YFSETQ. For the CDR3, the DNA is TGCGCCAGCAGCCCGCGGGGGGACGAGCAGTACTTC. Encoded protein: CASSPRGDEQYF.